The TCR beta chain under discussion was sequenced for a study of T-cell memory formation after mild COVID-19. General study points: Pre-infection memory already had some responding clones, implying cross-reactive memory joined. Most CD4+ clones that shrank were in CM and EM, while CD8+ ones turned up in EMRA. Second-wave clones that peaked on day 37 lacked confirmed SARS-CoV-2 specificity.

TCR alpha and TCR beta cDNA libraries carrying sample barcodes and UMIs were produced by 5'RACE using constant-segment primers. MiXCR, applied by TCRdb to the 5' RACE reads, yields one record per CDR3 protein. Altogether tens of thousands of distinct CDR3 sequences are present, 7.3% being singletons, with the ten largest covering less than 1.5%. This clonotype was counted at least ten times. The antigen is not known. The sample taken for sequencing was PBMCs or a T cell subset sorted from them (not recorded which). The TCR was taken from a man younger than 35 who had mild COVID-19 (a few samples of this study predate the infection). Cell type and time point are not known.

The CDR3 bases are TGTGCCAGCAGCTTAGGGTGGACAGGTATCAATGAGCAGTTCTTC. Encoded protein: CASSLGWTGINEQFF. The chain is built from TRBV11-2 and TRBJ2-1; TRBD1 aligns across 7 bases. Per the germline V gene, CDR1 is SGHAT and CDR2 is FQNNGV. V was pared by 1 base and J by 6 bases, with 6 bases of the junction left unmatched. The CDR3 covers 15 residues. Filled out from reference TRBV11-2 and TRBJ2-1, the complete variable domain reads EAGVAQSPRYKIIEKRQSVAFWCNPISGHATLYWYQQILGQGPKLLIQFQNNGVVDDSQLPKDRFSAERLKGVDSTLKIQPAKLEDSAVYLCASSLGWTGINEQFFGPGTRLTVL.